This is a list of T cell receptor beta chains from one sample in a study of cytomegalovirus exposure and HLA in healthy donors. Profiling relied on immunoSEQ multiplex PCR, and the TCRdb table lists in-frame clones only, not all of them. The sample includes 55,000 to 75,000 clones, around 70% of them seen just once. The sample comprised PBMCs. The receptor set was obtained from a human donor in good health. Each CDR3 is given with its conserved first and last residue.

CDR3 protein,V gene
CASSPLGQGTYEQYF,TRBV7-6
CASSETGRELFF,TRBV2
CASSRTAYEQYF,TRBV7-2
CASSPNRVAKNIQYF,TRBV27
CASRVGQHYQPQHF,TRBV6-5
CASSHVRLAGGLYNEQFF,TRBV14
CACTHRGGPGNEQFF,TRBV30
CASSEEPGTGIYGYTF,TRBV6-1
CAWSGGGWFYEQYF,TRBV30
CASSPDRGPGGELFF,TRBV5-1
CASSLPAGKTEAFF,TRBV11-2
CASSVAGAVTYEQYF,TRBV9
CATSRAGREQYF,TRBV15
CATTVDGGGTEAFF,TRBV10-3
CASSLGRSQPQHF,TRBV13
CASSLPGQGKGETQYF,TRBV28
CAIRTQDRDTGELFF,TRBV10-3
CASRRQGSTGELFF,TRBV28
CASSSRGGLSYNEQFF,TRBV7-2
CAISERQGIGTYNEQFF,TRBV10-3
CAWGRGFENTEAFF,TRBV30
CASSGGDLNYNEQFF,TRBV7-9
CATSRVSSGNPYEQYF,TRBV15
CASSPVPRVRDEKLFF,TRBV18
CASSFSPPGGDEKLFF,TRBV28
CASSPDGNYGYTF,TRBV9
CATSGTSGPNEQFF,TRBV10-3
CASRGNPETEAFF,TRBV27
CASSPLTGRNTGELFF,TRBV18
CAITETDPSTDTQYF,TRBV10-3
CASSLVSSVSYAYEQYF,TRBV7-2
CAIGLAGGNEQFF,TRBV19
CSLGTGTGYTF,TRBV29-1
CASSFLASGRVNEQFF,TRBV28
CASSDSLNQPQHF,TRBV7-2
CAISPDGGSGYTF,TRBV10-3
CASSRGGTSGRVEQFF,TRBV7-8
CASSLGAGEYGYTF,TRBV5-4
CAISPGQATTGELFF,TRBV10-3
CASSLEPITGPYNEQFF,TRBV11-2
CSVWRALGLGYTF,TRBV29-1
CASSGAGAYYEQYF,TRBV25-1
CASTPQSARNYEQYF,TRBV28